One sample yielded the 25 T cell receptor beta chains listed below, sequenced in a study of blood T cell repertoires in COVID-19. Some clones are missing from TCRdb's copy, which holds only in-frame ones; the method was immunoSEQ multiplex PCR. The sample lists 90,000 to 100,000 clones, 84% seen once, with under 2% in the top ten. The sample was peripheral blood. The receptor set was obtained from a man in his 70s with active or convalescent COVID-19.

The chain uses TRBV7-3 and TRBJ2-3; TRBD2 matches at 8 bases. The ends lost 2 bases at V and 5 bases at J; junction bases unmatched: 3. The germline V gene encodes CDR1 SGHTA and CDR2 FQGTGA. This CDR3 spans 14 amino acids. The CDR3 sequence is CASSLRGGGDTQYF. The CDR3 DNA is TGTGCCAGCAGCTTACGGGGGGGCGGAGATACGCAGTATTTT.

The chain links TRBV28 to TRBJ2-5, with 7 positions matching TRBD2. With V trimmed by 2 bases and J by 7 bases, 10 bases remained unmatched. The length of the CDR3 is 15 residues. The germline gives CDR1 MDHEN, CDR2 SYDVKM. This CDR3 reads CASSLKTAGERTQYF. The CDR3 bases are TGTGCCAGCAGTTTAAAGACGGCGGGGGAGAGGACCCAGTACTTC.

The rearrangement links TRBV27 to TRBJ2-3; perhaps TRBD2 as D (5 bases). This CDR3 comprises 15 residues. Germline values: CDR1 MNHEY, CDR2 SMNVEV (reference sequence). V was shortened by 3 bases and J by 3 bases, with 13 bases between the two germline ends. CDR3 protein: CASSLTSGGTDTQYF. The CDR3 DNA follows: TGTGCCAGCAGTTTGACGTCCGGCGGGACAGATACGCAGTATTTT.

The rearrangement joins TRBV20-1 to TRBJ2-5, with 10 bases identical to TRBD2. V lost 3 bases to trimming and J lost 5 bases; unmatched junction nucleotides: 3. Germline V lookup: CDR1 DFQATT, CDR2 SNEGSKA (reference sequence). This CDR3 contains 13 residues. The DNA of the CDR3 is TGCAGTGCTAGTAGCGGGGGGATGGAGACCCAGTACTTC. It encodes CSASSGGMETQYF.

The J gene is TRBJ1-2, the V gene TRBV12-3 or TRBV12-4; D perhaps matches TRBD1 (5 bases). The CDR3 consists of 12 residues. V was pared by 8 bases and J by 6 bases, with 13 bases between. CDR3 in amino acids: CASSDTNHGYTF. The CDR3 DNA follows: TGTGCCAGCTCGGACACTAATCATGGCTACACCTTC.

This chain joins TRBV18 and TRBJ2-6, with 8 bases matching TRBD2. The V and J ends lost 0 bases and 3 bases, in that order; junction bases with no gene match: 1. In germline, CDR1 is KGHSH, CDR2 LQKENI. The CDR3 runs to 16 residues. In nucleotides, the CDR3 is TGTGCCAGCTCACCACCGGCGGGGGGTGGGGCCAACGTCCTGACTTTC. Protein product: CASSPPAGGGANVLTF.

The gene calls are TRBV2 and TRBJ1-1; the match to TRBD1 covers 7 bases. CDR1 is SNHLY and CDR2 is FYNNEI in the germline V gene. The CDR3 is 13 amino acids. Germline trimming cut 0 bases from V and 10 bases from J; bases unmatched to any gene: 5. The CDR3 DNA reads TGTGCCAGCAGTGAAGCGGCAGGGGGATTAGCTTTCTTT. Translating it yields CASSEAAGGLAFF.

The chain employs TRBV5-1 and TRBJ2-5; D is uncertain. Trimming cost V 4 bases and J 5 bases, with 9 bases left between them. Germline assignment: CDR1 SGHRS and CDR2 YFSETQ. This CDR3 has 12 residues. Here the CDR3 reads CASSLAFETQYF. CDR3 in DNA: TGCGCCAGCAGCCTTGCGTTTGAGACCCAGTACTTC.

J is TRBJ1-6 and V is TRBV7-2; tentatively, D is TRBD1 (5 bases). The CDR3 runs to 15 residues. V was clipped by 1 base and J by 7 bases, with 11 bases between them. From germline, CDR1 is SGHTA and CDR2 FQGNSA. The CDR3 DNA reads as TGTGCCAGCAGCTTAGTTGGGGGGGGAAATTCACCCCTCCACTTT. Translation gives CASSLVGGGNSPLHF.

The genes are TRBV27 and TRBJ2-6, with D uncertain. This CDR3 region has 13 residues. Trimming took off 5 bases at V and 4 bases at J, with 6 bases between the two ends. Germline V gene data show CDR1 as MNHEY and CDR2 as SMNVEV (reference sequence). In DNA form, the CDR3 reads TGTGCCAGCAGTCTCGTCGGGGCCAACGTCCTGACTTTC. As protein: CASSLVGANVLTF. Supplemented by reference TRBV27 and TRBJ2-6, the full variable domain reads EAQVTQNPRYLITVTGKKLTVTCSQNMNHEYMSWYRQDPGLGLRQIYYSMNVEVTDKGDVPEGYKVSRKEKRNFPLILESPSPNQTSLYFCASSLVGANVLTFGAGSRLTVL.

V gene TRBV30 combines with J gene TRBJ1-6, with D hard to call. The CDR3 spans 15 residues. Trimming removed 2 bases from V and 4 bases from J, with 12 bases in between. Germline V gives CDR1 GTSNPN, CDR2 SVGIG (reference sequence). CDR3 loop: CAWSLARGYNSPLHF. CDR3 coding DNA: TGTGCCTGGAGTCTAGCACGGGGATATAATTCACCCCTCCACTTT.

The CDR3 loop is CASSQELGALTEAFF. CDR3 nucleotide sequence: TGTGCCAGCAGCCAAGAGTTAGGGGCCCTGACTGAAGCTTTCTTT. The chain joins TRBV14 to TRBJ1-1, with a possible D match to TRBD1 (5 bases). Germline V gene lookup returns CDR1 SGHDN and CDR2 FVKESK. There are 15 residues in the CDR3. Trimming pared 0 bases from V and 5 bases from J, leaving 13 bases between.

The J gene is TRBJ1-1, the V gene TRBV18; D gene ambiguous. The germline V and J ends were trimmed by 5 bases and 0 bases, with 7 bases remaining between them. Germline CDR1 and CDR2: KGHSH and LQKENI. The CDR3 sequence is 13 residues long. The CDR3 DNA reads as TGTGCCAGCTCAGCCTTAGTGAACACTGAAGCTTTCTTT. Translated, it gives CASSALVNTEAFF.

V and J are TRBV7-2 and TRBJ2-3, with D unclear. CDR3 size: 14 residues. V lost 4 bases to trimming and J lost 4 bases, with 12 bases between them. Germline CDR1 reads SGHTA; CDR2 reads FQGNSA. The CDR3 sequence is CASSSPADADTQYF. The CDR3 DNA reads TGTGCCAGCAGCTCACCCGCGGATGCAGATACGCAGTATTTT.

In DNA form, the CDR3 reads TGTGCCAGCTCACCGGACAGGACCTACGAGCAGTACTTC. It yields the protein CASSPDRTYEQYF. The genes are TRBV18 and TRBJ2-7; 7 bases are shared with TRBD1. The ends lost 3 bases at V and 2 bases at J; junction bases unmatched: 1. This CDR3 has 13 amino acids. Germline V gene lookup returns CDR1 KGHSH and CDR2 LQKENI.

This chain links TRBV9 with TRBJ1-2; D possibly corresponds to TRBD1 (6 bases). Deletions cut 5 bases from V and 3 bases from J, with 23 bases between. CDR1 and CDR2 (germline): SGDLS, YYNGEE. This CDR3 is built from 17 residues. The CDR3 DNA reads as TGTGCCAGCAGTCCTAACGTGGCAGGGGCATACGACTATGGCTACACCTTC. It is translated as CASSPNVAGAYDYGYTF.

This chain links TRBV19 with TRBJ2-2, with a weak D call TRBD1 (6 bases). CDR3 size: 13 residues. The V gene's germline CDR1 is LNHDA and CDR2 SQIVND (reference sequence). The V gene lost 2 bases and the J gene lost 8 bases, with 9 bases spanning the gap. CDR3 in DNA: TGTGCCAGTAGTATAACAGGGAGAGGGGAGCTGTTTTTT. Translation: CASSITGRGELFF.

This clone showed up just once. The V and J genes are TRBV5-5 and TRBJ1-4; weak D call: TRBD1 (5 bases). The CDR3 totals 15 residues. V shed 0 bases and J shed 5 bases, with 11 bases lying between them. The germline V gene encodes CDR1 SGHKS and CDR2 YYEKEE (reference sequence). CDR3 protein: CASSLETARNEKLFF. In nucleotides, the CDR3 is TGTGCCAGCAGCTTGGAGACAGCGCGAAATGAAAAACTGTTTTTT.

This chain uses TRBV9 with TRBJ2-5, with 9 positions matching TRBD1. This CDR3 comprises 14 residues. CDR1 is SGDLS and CDR2 is YYNGEE in the germline V gene. V lost 4 bases to trimming and J lost 5 bases; unmatched junction nucleotides: 6. The CDR3 nucleotides are TGTGCCAGCAGCCCTAAGACAGGGGGGGAGACCCAGTACTTC. Its translation: CASSPKTGGETQYF.

In DNA form, the CDR3 reads TGCGCCAGCAGCTTCGAGGGGGAAGAGACCCAGTACTTC. This translates into CASSFEGEETQYF. The chain links TRBV5-1 to TRBJ2-5; D is possibly TRBD1 (6 bases). The CDR3 totals 13 residues. The germline CDR1 and CDR2 sequences are SGHRS and YFSETQ. The germline V and J ends were trimmed by 2 bases and 3 bases, with 8 bases remaining between them.

The gene calls are TRBV5-1 and TRBJ2-2, with TRBD2 identical over 7 bases. The CDR3 runs to 18 residues. The V gene's germline CDR1 is SGHRS and CDR2 YFSETQ. Trimming cost V 3 bases and J 1 base; bases outside gene matches: 12. The CDR3 nucleotides read TGCGCCAGCAGCTCTATTGAGCGGGGACGAAGGAACACCGGGGAGCTGTTTTTT. As protein: CASSSIERGRRNTGELFF.

The chain carries TRBV18 and TRBJ2-1, with TRBD2 matching over 11 bases. CDR3 size: 16 residues. Germline values: CDR1 KGHSH, CDR2 LQKENI. V lost 3 bases, J lost 9 bases, and 10 bases stayed unmatched. The CDR3: CASSPPPGLAVLEQFF. The CDR3 DNA sequence: TGTGCCAGCTCACCTCCTCCGGGACTAGCGGTACTTGAGCAGTTCTTC. The full variable domain, in which reference TRBV18 and TRBJ2-1 provide the parts outside the CDR3, is NAGVMQNPRHLVRRRGQEARLRCSPMKGHSHVYWYRQLPEEGLKFMVYLQKENIIDESGMPKERFSAEFPKEGPSILRIQQVVRGDSAAYFCASSPPPGLAVLEQFFGPGTRLTVL.

V is TRBV6-1 and J is TRBJ2-3; 7 bases are shared with TRBD1. After removal of 0 bases from V and 3 bases from J, the junction contained 9 bases not matched to a gene. Germline values: CDR1 MNHNS, CDR2 SASEGT. The CDR3 is 17 residues long. The CDR3 loop is CASSEAHGRGMTDTQYF. CDR3 nucleotide sequence: TGTGCCAGCAGTGAAGCGCATGGCAGGGGGATGACAGATACGCAGTATTTT.

The chain recombines TRBV2 with TRBJ2-1, with 7 nucleotides matching TRBD1. The CDR3 runs 13 residues. Germline CDR1 SNHLY, CDR2 FYNNEI. Germline trimming cut 7 bases from V and 9 bases from J; bases unmatched to any gene: 9. CDR3: CASTRDREFEQFF. The CDR3 nucleotides are TGTGCCAGCACCCGGGACAGAGAATTTGAGCAGTTCTTC.

The J gene is TRBJ1-6, the V gene TRBV5-1; TRBD1 agrees at 7 bases. Trimming removed 2 bases from V and 4 bases from J; junction bases left unmatched: 12. This CDR3 is built from 18 residues. Germline V gives CDR1 SGHRS, CDR2 YFSETQ. The CDR3 protein is CASSLNTGAASYNSPLHF. For the CDR3, the DNA is TGCGCCAGCAGCTTAAATACAGGGGCGGCCAGTTATAATTCACCCCTCCACTTT.